The rows below give T cell receptor beta chains drawn from one sample of a study of Graves' ophthalmopathy and Graves' hyperthyroidism. MiXCR, run by TCRdb on the multiplex PCR reads, gives a single entry per CDR3 protein. Among a few hundred thousand distinct CDR3 sequences listed, under 20% were seen once. Sequencing was done on a sample of peripheral blood. These receptors originate from an adult man with Graves' ophthalmopathy. CDR3s include the opening cysteine and the closing phenylalanine or tryptophan. Fields, in order: V gene, clone size, D gene, J gene, CDR3 protein, CDR3 DNA. The D gene is left open where the match is weak. The size entry is marked missing in some rows and otherwise reads once, few, many or a size class.

V: TRBV6-2/TRBV6-3; size: many; D: TRBD1; J: TRBJ2-7; CDR3: CASSYLRAGTGSYEQYF; DNA: TGTGCCAGCAGTTACCTTCGAGCCGGGACAGGAAGTTACGAGCAGTACTTC
V: TRBV18; size: many; D: .; J: TRBJ1-2; CDR3: CASSQERFGYGYTF; DNA: TGTGCCAGCTCACAGGAGCGTTTTGGCTATGGCTACACCTTC
V: TRBV29-1; size: many; D: TRBD1; J: TRBJ1-5; CDR3: CSHGTGDGQPQHF; DNA: TGCAGCCACGGGACAGGGGACGGTCAGCCCCAGCATTTT
V: TRBV5-1; size: many; D: .; J: TRBJ2-2; CDR3: CASSRARSIGELFF; DNA: TGCGCCAGCAGCCGTGCCAGATCCATTGGGGAGCTGTTTTTT
V: TRBV11-2; size: .; D: .; J: TRBJ1-6; CDR3: CASSPGLNTYNSPLHF; DNA: TGTGCCAGCAGCCCGGGACTTAACACTTATAATTCACCCCTCCACTTT
V: TRBV7-9; size: many; D: .; J: TRBJ1-5; CDR3: CASSLGAGDYSNQPQHF; DNA: TGTGCCAGCAGCTTAGGGGCTGGGGACTATAGCAATCAGCCCCAGCATTTT
V: TRBV19; size: .; D: .; J: TRBJ2-2; CDR3: CASSIFTVLANTGELFF; DNA: TGTGCCAGTAGTATATTCACGGTACTTGCGAACACCGGGGAGCTGTTTTTT
V: TRBV7-3; size: many; D: TRBD2; J: TRBJ2-2; CDR3: CASSLRRGGVTGELFF; DNA: TGTGCCAGCAGCTTAAGACGGGGGGGCGTTACCGGGGAGCTGTTTTTT
V: TRBV5-1; size: many; D: .; J: TRBJ1-6; CDR3: CASSLRWAPAEYSPLHF; DNA: TGCGCCAGCAGCCTCCGGTGGGCCCCCGCTGAATATTCACCCCTCCACTTT
V: TRBV20-1; size: many; D: .; J: TRBJ1-5; CDR3: CSARRSGLRINQPQHF; DNA: TGCAGTGCTAGACGTTCCGGACTGCGAATAAATCAGCCCCAGCATTTT
V: TRBV4-1; size: many; D: TRBD1; J: TRBJ1-5; CDR3: CASSQTGVQPQHF; DNA: TGCGCCAGCAGCCAAACAGGGGTTCAGCCCCAGCATTTT
V: TRBV6-1; size: many; D: TRBD1; J: TRBJ1-2; CDR3: CASRKDRGPDYGYTF; DNA: TGTGCCAGCAGAAAAGACAGGGGACCAGACTATGGCTACACCTTC